The clone carrying this TCR beta chain was counted at least ten times. Antigen unknown. The authors obtained PBMCs from about 9 ml of fresh peripheral blood. The data belong to a study of T cells in Graves' hyperthyroidism and ophthalmopathy. As for the study in general: Peripheral blood was collected at initial diagnosis, before any treatment.

Study-level points and caveats: Most expanded thyroid clonotypes above 0.001 also appeared in blood.

The germline CDR1 and CDR2 sequences are SNHLY and FYNNEI. Deletions cut 2 bases from V and 3 bases from J, with 14 bases between. The CDR3 has 15 residues. Using RNA transcripts as the source, TCR beta CDR3 regions were amplified. HTBI primers were the set used in a first-round RT-PCR of the TCR CDR3. TCRdb fed the multiplex PCR reads into MiXCR, producing one record per CDR3 protein. The sample gives around 190,000 distinct CDR3 sequences, about a sixth of which show up once; roughly 49% is in the top ten. The receptor was isolated from a woman aged 50 to 65 with Graves' hyperthyroidism. The chain is built from TRBV2 and TRBJ2-7, with a weak D call TRBD1 (6 bases). Input material: blood. The CDR3 DNA follows: TGTGCCAGCAGTGAACTCCGGGACACACGCTACGAGCAGTACTTC. Translating it yields CASSELRDTRYEQYF.